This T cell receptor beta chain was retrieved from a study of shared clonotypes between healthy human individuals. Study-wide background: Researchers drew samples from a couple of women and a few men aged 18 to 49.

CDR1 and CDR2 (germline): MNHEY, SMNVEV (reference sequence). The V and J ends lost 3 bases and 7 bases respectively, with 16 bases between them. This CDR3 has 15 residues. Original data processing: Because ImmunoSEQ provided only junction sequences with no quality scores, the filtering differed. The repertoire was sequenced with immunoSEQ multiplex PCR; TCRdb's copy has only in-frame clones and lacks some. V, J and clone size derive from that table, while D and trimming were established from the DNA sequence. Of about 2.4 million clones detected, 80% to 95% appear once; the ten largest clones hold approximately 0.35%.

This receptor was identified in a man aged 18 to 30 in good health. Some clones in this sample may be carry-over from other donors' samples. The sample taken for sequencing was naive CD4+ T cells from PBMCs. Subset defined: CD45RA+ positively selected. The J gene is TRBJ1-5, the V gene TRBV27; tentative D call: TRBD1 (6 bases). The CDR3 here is CASSFRGAKGQPQHF. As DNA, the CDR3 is TGTGCCAGCAGTTTTCGGGGGGCGAAAGGCCAGCCCCAGCATTTT.